The 6 T cell receptor beta chains below all came from one sample that was sequenced in a study of blood T cell repertoires in COVID-19. The assay was immunoSEQ multiplex PCR, and TCRdb's table has in-frame clones only and misses some. The data hold under 300,000 clones, with 81% observed a single time. Input material: peripheral blood. The receptors derive from a woman aged 55-70 years with active or convalescent COVID-19.

The chain recombines TRBV7-2 with TRBJ1-4, with 8 bases identical to TRBD1. The CDR3 runs to 15 residues. V was pared by 6 bases and J by 2 bases, with 5 bases of the junction left unmatched. Germline V gene lookup returns CDR1 SGHTA and CDR2 FQGNSA. In DNA form, the CDR3 reads TGTGCCAGCAGTCCAGGGGGCGCGACTAATGAAAAACTGTTTTTT. It specifies CASSPGGATNEKLFF.

This clone turned up a few times. The chain has TRBV15 and TRBJ1-1; D not certain. Per germline, CDR1 LNHNV and CDR2 YYDKDF (reference sequence). The CDR3 has 15 residues. V was pared by 3 bases and J by 3 bases, with 14 bases between. CDR3 residues: CATSRTQIGDTEAFF. For the CDR3, the DNA is TGTGCCACCAGCAGGACGCAGATAGGAGACACTGAAGCTTTCTTT. The full variable domain, its missing parts supplied by reference TRBV15 and TRBJ1-1, is DAMVIQNPRYQVTQFGKPVTLSCSQTLNHNVMYWYQQKSSQAPKLLFHYYDKDFNNEADTPDNFQSRRPNTSFCFLDIRSPGLGDTAMYLCATSRTQIGDTEAFFGQGTRLTVV.

This chain uses TRBV29-1 with TRBJ1-2; no clear D gene. Germline CDR1 and CDR2: SQVTM and ANQGSEA. Trimming removed 6 bases from V and 2 bases from J, with 16 bases in between. CDR3 length equals 14 residues. The CDR3 DNA reads TGCAGCGTGTCCGGCGGGGAGCTGAACTATGGCTACACCTTC. Translated: CSVSGGELNYGYTF.

V and J are TRBV19 and TRBJ1-6; 7 bases align to TRBD1. This CDR3 is built from 18 residues. Germline trimming cut 3 bases from V and 10 bases from J; bases unmatched to any gene: 18. Germline V CDR1 and CDR2: LNHDA, SQIVND (reference sequence). This chain's CDR3 is CASSIVRDSHGPYSPLHF. CDR3 nucleotides: TGTGCCAGTAGTATTGTGCGGGACAGTCATGGCCCCTACTCACCCCTCCACTTT. Variable domain in full (rest from reference TRBV19 and TRBJ1-6): DGGITQSPKYLFRKEGQNVTLSCEQNLNHDAMYWYRQDPGQGLRLIYYSQIVNDFQKGDIAEGYSVSREKKESFPLTVTSAQKNPTAFYLCASSIVRDSHGPYSPLHFGNGTRLTVT.

The genes are TRBV4-3 and TRBJ1-2; a possible D gene is TRBD1 (5 bases). This CDR3 region has 16 residues. Germline V gene data show CDR1 as LGHNA and CDR2 as YSLEER. V lost 0 bases and J 4 bases, leaving 15 bases between the germline ends. Written as DNA, the CDR3 is TGCGCCAGCAGCCAAGATAAACGGTGGGGACTCTATGGCTACACCTTC. Its translation: CASSQDKRWGLYGYTF.

As DNA, the CDR3 is TGCGCCAGCAGCCAAAGGGTAACTTTAGCGGGCCGGACAGATACGCAGTATTTT. Translation gives CASSQRVTLAGRTDTQYF. The chain recombines TRBV4-3 with TRBJ2-3, with 7 bases that match TRBD2. Germline loops: CDR1 LGHNA, CDR2 YSLEER. The ends lost 2 bases at V and 3 bases at J; junction bases unmatched: 14. This CDR3 is 18 amino acids long.